Included here is one TCR beta chain sequence, with context. The data are from a study of blood T cell repertoires in COVID-19. About the study: PBMCs, B-cell-depleted T cells, or T cells provided the cDNA or gDNA that made up the material.

Per the original data handling: Quantification of nucleated cells was approximated via reference gene primer amplification. Repertoires were generated with immunoSEQ multiplex PCR, while TCRdb's copy carries only in-frame clones and drops some. Clone size and the V and J calls come from that table; the DNA yielded D and trimming. This repertoire shows 120,000 or so clones, 80% to 85% found once; its top ten account for under 15%. Germline V gives CDR1 SGHDN, CDR2 FVKESK. This CDR3 has 15 amino acids. The ends were cut back, 0 bases at V and 0 bases at J, with 8 bases in the middle. This rearrangement joins TRBV14 to TRBJ1-1; D unresolved. The sequence was obtained from a woman aged 25 to 45 who had recovered from COVID-19. The sequenced sample was peripheral blood. The CDR3 sequence: CASSQDPAMNTEAFF. In nucleotides, the CDR3 is TGTGCCAGCAGCCAAGATCCAGCGATGAACACTGAAGCTTTCTTT.